The sequence of this T cell receptor beta chain was determined in a study of blood T cell repertoires in COVID-19. The count of this clone is one. Seattle-derived patients entered the study during active infection and were followed longitudinally. This CDR3 contains 15 residues. Trimming shortened V by 4 bases and J by 3 bases, and 14 bases separated the two germline ends. Germline loops: CDR1 MGHDK, CDR2 SYGVNS. Original analysis: Using reference gene primer amplification, nucleated cell counts were estimated. TCRdb keeps only in-frame clones here, not all; method: immunoSEQ multiplex PCR. That table supplies the V and J calls and clone size; D and trimming were determined from the DNA. The repertoire holds about 480,000 clones, with roughly nine tenths as singletons.

The sequenced material came from peripheral blood. V and J are TRBV25-1 and TRBJ2-3; possibly TRBD2 for D (5 bases). This receptor was identified in a man between 18 and 35 years old with COVID-19, enrolled during active disease. The CDR3 DNA sequence: TGTGCCAGCAGTGCGTCGGGGTATCAAACAGATACGCAGTATTTT. Translation: CASSASGYQTDTQYF.